This T cell receptor (beta chain) comes out of a study of blood T cell repertoires in COVID-19. Study-wide context: COVID-19 samples collected from the United States, Italy and Spain covered acute and convalescent phases.

Clones were sequenced by immunoSEQ multiplex PCR, and TCRdb holds only the in-frame ones, with some missing. The sample yields 110,000 to 150,000 clones, roughly 79% seen once. The V and J ends lost 3 bases and 6 bases, in that order; junction bases with no gene match: 6. The CDR3 loop spans 14 amino acids. Germline lookup yields CDR1 LNHDA and CDR2 SQIVND (reference sequence). The chain couples TRBV19 to TRBJ1-2; 8 positions match TRBD1. The TCR originated in a woman aged 55-69 years with acute or convalescent COVID-19. Sample: peripheral blood. The CDR3 reads CASSIRGRNDGYTF. The CDR3 coding sequence is TGTGCCAGTAGTATCAGGGGGCGGAATGATGGCTACACCTTC.